The sequence of this T cell receptor beta chain was determined in a study of CD8 T cells in ankylosing spondylitis. At least ten counts were recorded for this clonotype. 5'-RACE, quantitative and with molecular barcodes, yielded the TCR beta libraries. Each CDR3 protein is one row after TCRdb ran MiXCR on the 5' RACE reads. The table includes 150,000 to 200,000 distinct CDR3 sequences, 9.5% to 13% detected once. Germline CDR1 SGHRS, CDR2 YFSETQ. The CDR3 sequence is 15 residues long. V was clipped by 1 base and J by 3 bases, with 10 bases between them. Sequencing input: blood, either unsorted or a sorted T cell fraction (not recorded which). This sequence was found in a male donor with ankylosing spondylitis or in good health (not recorded which). The V and J genes are TRBV5-1 and TRBJ2-2; D may match TRBD1 or TRBD2 (5 bases each). The CDR3 bases are TGCGCCAGCAGCTTGAACCAGGGAGACACCGGGGAGCTGTTTTTT. Translated: CASSLNQGDTGELFF. Supplemented by reference TRBV5-1 and TRBJ2-2, the full variable domain reads KAGVTQTPRYLIKTRGQQVTLSCSPISGHRSVSWYQQTPGQGLQFLFEYFSETQRNKGNFPGRFSGRQFSNSRSEMNVSTLELGDSALYLCASSLNQGDTGELFFGEGSRLTVL.